The sequence of this TCR beta chain was determined in a study of tumor-infiltrating lymphocytes in primary liver carcinoma. Across the study: Sequenced samples came back with roughly 3.5 to 7.5 million productive TCRbeta reads, and the counts looked alike across tissue types.

For each extraction, RNA and DNA were obtained together from about 20-30 mg of unsorted bulk tissue. Subjects presented with primary liver carcinoma managed by surgical resection. The template, roughly 510 ng total RNA, yielded TCR beta cDNA made with a constant-region primer. TCR beta libraries came from three nested multiplex PCR rounds using slightly modified ARM-PCR. Two initial PCR rounds of approximately 10 cycles each paired TRBV1-TRBV30 forward primers with a C-beta reverse primer. TCRdb passed the multiplex PCR reads through MiXCR, listing each CDR3 protein once. The sample gives fewer than 150,000 distinct CDR3 sequences, 50% to 65% of which show up once; around 9% is in the top ten. Remarks on this clonotype: A junction end diverges from the germline sequence, so it may reflect a read error.

The length of the CDR3 is 13 residues. From germline, CDR1 is SGHNT and CDR2 YENEEA. This clonotype originated in an older woman with primary liver carcinoma and hepatitis B virus infection. Sequenced input: liver tumor tissue from sampling region 1. The subset: tumor region T1, superior pole. V gene TRBV11-3 combines with J gene TRBJ2-1; D may match TRBD1 or TRBD2 (6 bases each). The CDR3 sequence: CTSSAGGYNEQLF. CDR3 DNA: TGTACCAGCAGTGCCGGGGGCTATAATGAGCAGTTGTTC.